The following is a T cell receptor (beta chain) sequence with its context. The antigen is not known. The CDR3 end shows no conserved phenylalanine or tryptophan, and so a read error is likely. Healthy people donating bone marrow made up the donors. Trimming cost V 5 bases and J 7 bases, with 14 bases left between them. CDR3 length equals 12 residues. Per germline, CDR1 SQVTM and CDR2 ANQGSEA. The study ran its PCR with 60 Vbeta and 13 Jbeta primers. Here immunoSEQ multiplex PCR was the method, and the copy in TCRdb shows in-frame clones only, minus some. Among under 100,000 clones listed, 78% were seen once. The data derive from a study of cytomegalovirus exposure and HLA in healthy donors. Study conclusions and caveats: Solely CMV serostatus was available to characterize immune exposure.

The receptor comes from a man aged 18 to 29 in good health and CMV-seropositive. This chain joins TRBV29-1 and TRBJ1-1, with D possibly being TRBD1 (5 bases). Sequences were obtained from PBMCs. The CDR3 DNA reads as TGCAGCGTTATAAGGCAGGGTGGTGAAGCTTTCGTT. This codes for CSVIRQGGEAFV.